These 25 T cell receptor beta chains came from one sample sequenced in a study of T-cell memory formation after mild COVID-19. TCRdb called the 5' RACE reads again in MiXCR, with one record for every CDR3 protein. The profile covers roughly 130,000 distinct CDR3 sequences, with around a sixth appearing a single time and roughly 13% taken by the ten largest. What was sequenced was PBMCs or a T cell subset sorted from them (not recorded which). These TCRs come from an adult woman who had mild COVID-19 (a few samples of this study predate the infection). Cell type and time point are not known.

This clonotype was detected many times. The chain uses TRBV5-1 and TRBJ2-3; TRBD2 aligns across 8 bases. The CDR3 runs 14 residues. The germline gives CDR1 SGHRS, CDR2 YFSETQ. V lost 4 bases, J lost 0 bases, and 1 base stayed unmatched. In DNA, the CDR3 is TGCGCCAGCAGCCCGGGGGGGAGCACAGATACGCAGTATTTT. It translates to CASSPGGSTDTQYF.

This chain joins TRBV4-1 and TRBJ2-1, with D possibly being TRBD1 (6 bases). The V and J ends lost 0 bases and 0 bases respectively, with 12 bases between them. The CDR3 is 17 residues long. Germline values: CDR1 MGHRA, CDR2 YSYEKL. CDR3 DNA: TGCGCCAGCAGCCAAGAACAGGGATCCCTCTCCTACAATGAGCAGTTCTTC. Its translation is CASSQEQGSLSYNEQFF.

This chain joins TRBV18 and TRBJ2-7; D possibly corresponds to TRBD2 (6 bases). This CDR3 region has 13 residues. Trimming stripped 0 bases from V and 6 bases from J, with 9 bases between. Per germline, CDR1 KGHSH and CDR2 LQKENI. The CDR3 protein is CASSPPLGGEQYF. As DNA, the CDR3 is TGTGCCAGCTCACCACCGCTGGGGGGCGAGCAGTACTTC. Drawing the rest from reference TRBV18 and TRBJ2-7, the complete variable domain is NAGVMQNPRHLVRRRGQEARLRCSPMKGHSHVYWYRQLPEEGLKFMVYLQKENIIDESGMPKERFSAEFPKEGPSILRIQQVVRGDSAAYFCASSPPLGGEQYFGPGTRLTVT.

This chain uses TRBV30 with TRBJ2-6; D might be TRBD1 (5 bases). Germline V gives CDR1 GTSNPN, CDR2 SVGIG (reference sequence). CDR3 length: 14 residues. V lost 0 bases to trimming and J lost 4 bases, with 7 bases between them. As DNA, the CDR3 is TGTGCCTGGAGTGTAGGGGTGGGGGCCAACGTCCTGACTTTC. Translating it yields CAWSVGVGANVLTF.

The J gene is TRBJ2-5, the V gene TRBV7-9; D may be TRBD1 or TRBD2 (6 bases each). Per germline, CDR1 SEHNR and CDR2 FQNEAQ (reference sequence). The CDR3 runs to 14 residues. With 1 base removed from V and 4 bases from J, the gap between germline ends came to 10 bases. For the CDR3, the DNA is TGTGCCAGCAGCTTAGTCACGGGGGCAGAGACCCAGTACTTC. Its protein product is CASSLVTGAETQYF.

The chain recombines TRBV5-1 with TRBJ2-1, with D uncertain. The CDR3 consists of 15 residues. The germline V and J ends were trimmed by 4 bases and 7 bases, with 18 bases remaining between them. Germline assignment: CDR1 SGHRS and CDR2 YFSETQ. Written as DNA, the CDR3 is TGCGCCAGCAGCCAAAACGGGCCCTTTGTTAATGAGCAGTTCTTC. Protein: CASSQNGPFVNEQFF.

In its sample, this clonotype was seen many times. V and J are TRBV29-1 and TRBJ2-1; 7 bases match TRBD2. The CDR3 consists of 14 residues. CDR1 and CDR2 from the germline V gene are SQVTM and ANQGSEA. V was pared by 6 bases and J by 2 bases, with 7 bases of the junction left unmatched. The CDR3 DNA is TGCAGCGTCGGGAGGAGCGGGACCTACAATGAGCAGTTCTTC. Its protein product is CSVGRSGTYNEQFF.

This clonotype was found a few times. The chain employs TRBV18 and TRBJ2-7; 7 nucleotides match TRBD1. Unmatched junction bases numbered 7, after V lost 1 base and J lost 7 bases. CDR1 and CDR2 from the germline V gene are KGHSH and LQKENI. This CDR3 is built from 14 residues. The CDR3 DNA is TGTGCCAGCTCACCACGGGACAGCTACGCTGAGCAGTACTTC. It translates to CASSPRDSYAEQYF.

The J gene is TRBJ2-5, the V gene TRBV27, with D possibly TRBD1 on 5 matching bases. The CDR3 is made up of 14 amino acids. The ends were cut back, 5 bases at V and 0 bases at J, with 10 bases in the middle. CDR1 and CDR2 (germline): MNHEY, SMNVEV (reference sequence). The CDR3 is CASSDDSHQETQYF. CDR3 sequence (DNA): TGTGCCAGCAGTGATGACAGTCACCAAGAGACCCAGTACTTC.

This clonotype turned up a few times. J is TRBJ2-1 and V is TRBV7-6, with 7 bases matching TRBD2. CDR1 and CDR2 from the germline V gene are SGHVS and FNYEAQ. There are 15 residues in the CDR3. Trimming at V came to 1 base and at J to 8 bases, leaving 8 bases not matched to a gene. CDR3 amino acids: CASSLDAGVGYEQFF. CDR3 DNA sequence: TGTGCCAGCAGCTTAGACGCGGGAGTGGGTTATGAGCAGTTCTTC. Drawing the rest from reference TRBV7-6 and TRBJ2-1, the complete variable domain is GAGVSQSPRYKVTKRGQDVALRCDPISGHVSLYWYRQALGQGPEFLTYFNYEAQQDKSGLPNDRFSAERPEGSISTLTIQRTEQRDSAMYRCASSLDAGVGYEQFFGPGTRLTVL.

This clonotype has a handful of counts. The rearrangement links TRBV5-5 to TRBJ2-5; TRBD2 agrees at 10 bases. CDR1 and CDR2 from the germline V gene are SGHKS and YYEKEE (reference sequence). The ends lost 1 base at V and 3 bases at J; junction bases unmatched: 6. This CDR3 contains 16 residues. CDR3 DNA sequence: TGTGCCAGCAGCTTGAGTCTAGCGGGAGTTGAAGAGACCCAGTACTTC. This codes for CASSLSLAGVEETQYF.

This chain connects TRBV5-5 to TRBJ2-5; 11 positions match TRBD2. CDR3 size: 21 residues. V lost 1 base, J lost 2 bases, and 19 bases stayed unmatched. Germline assignment: CDR1 SGHKS and CDR2 YYEKEE (reference sequence). In DNA, the CDR3 is TGTGCCAGCAGCTTGAGGGCTAGCGGGGGGCTCGGGGTTTCGGAGCAAGAGACCCAGTACTTC. It yields the protein CASSLRASGGLGVSEQETQYF.

V gene TRBV15 combines with J gene TRBJ2-1; D assignment may be TRBD1 or TRBD2 (5 bases each). Germline CDR1 reads LNHNV; CDR2 reads YYDKDF (reference sequence). This CDR3 has 14 residues. Trimming removed 2 bases at V and 4 bases at J, with 9 bases between. The CDR3 nucleotides read TGTGCCACCAGCAGACAAGGGACGTACAATGAGCAGTTCTTC. Its translation is CATSRQGTYNEQFF.

This clonotype was found a few times. The V gene is TRBV5-1, the J gene TRBJ2-3; no reliable D call. Trimming removed 0 bases from V and 6 bases from J, with 11 bases in between. From germline, CDR1 is SGHRS and CDR2 YFSETQ. The CDR3 runs 14 residues. The CDR3 nucleotides are TGCGCCAGCAGCTTGGCAACTCCCCAGGATACGCAGTATTTT. It specifies CASSLATPQDTQYF.

In this sample, this clonotype turned up a few times. J is TRBJ2-1 and V is TRBV6-2 or TRBV6-3, with 14 bases that match TRBD2. The V gene's germline CDR1 is MNHEY and CDR2 SVGEGT. The CDR3 loop spans 14 amino acids. Losses at the gene ends were 8 bases for V and 9 bases for J; bases not matched to a gene: 6. The CDR3: CASARLAGGPEQFF. The CDR3 nucleotides read TGTGCCAGCGCTCGACTAGCGGGGGGGCCTGAGCAGTTCTTC.

This clonotype was detected a few times. The chain uses TRBV7-2 and TRBJ1-1, with 9 bases aligning to TRBD1. Germline CDR1 and CDR2: SGHTA and FQGNSA. Unmatched junction bases numbered 11, after V lost 2 bases and J lost 1 base. The CDR3 spans 18 residues. DNA for the CDR3: TGTGCCAGCAGCTTATACGGGGGACAGGGAAGAGGGAACACTGAAGCTTTCTTT. It encodes CASSLYGGQGRGNTEAFF.

The rearrangement uses TRBV4-1 and TRBJ2-7; 7 bases are a match to TRBD2. The V gene's germline CDR1 is MGHRA and CDR2 YSYEKL. V was pared by 4 bases and J by 4 bases, with 10 bases of the junction left unmatched. The CDR3 is 15 residues long. The CDR3 bases are TGCGCCAGCAGCCCTGGGGGGGACGGGGCGTACGAGCAGTACTTC. Protein product: CASSPGGDGAYEQYF.

Ten or more counts support this clonotype. This rearrangement joins TRBV12-3 or TRBV12-4 to TRBJ2-3; D remains ambiguous. The length of the CDR3 is 15 residues. V was pared by 6 bases and J by 2 bases, with 15 bases between. DNA of the CDR3: TGTGCCAGCAGCCGTTCCCCTGGTACCACAGATACGCAGTATTTT. This codes for CASSRSPGTTDTQYF.

V is TRBV11-2 and J is TRBJ2-7, with D possibly TRBD2 on 5 matching bases. The CDR3 is made up of 18 amino acids. The V end lost 0 bases, the J end lost 2 bases, and 20 bases lay between the germline ends. Per the germline V gene, CDR1 is SGHAT and CDR2 is FQNNGV. This CDR3 reads CASSLDRVGSRRPYEQYF. The CDR3 DNA reads as TGTGCCAGCAGCTTAGATCGGGTGGGCAGTCGGAGGCCCTACGAGCAGTACTTC.

The chain has TRBV7-2 and TRBJ1-1; perhaps TRBD1 as D (6 bases). V was clipped by 0 bases and J by 10 bases, with 27 bases between them. CDR3 length: 18 amino acids. The V gene's germline CDR1 is SGHTA and CDR2 FQGNSA. CDR3 sequence: CASSLASRGNPRTAGAFF. In nucleotides, the CDR3 is TGTGCCAGCAGCTTAGCGAGCAGGGGCAACCCTAGAACGGCGGGAGCTTTCTTT. The whole variable domain, filled in from reference TRBV7-2 and TRBJ1-1, reads GAGVSQSPSNKVTEKGKDVELRCDPISGHTALYWYRQSLGQGLEFLIYFQGNSAPDKSGLPSDRFSAERTGGSVSTLTIQRTQQEDSAVYLCASSLASRGNPRTAGAFFGQGTRLTVV.

This clonotype was found a few times. The chain links TRBV5-1 to TRBJ2-7; D possibly matches TRBD1 or TRBD2 (5 bases each). Trimming left V 4 bases short and J 1 base short, with 15 bases between. CDR1 is SGHRS and CDR2 is YFSETQ in the germline V gene. This CDR3 is built from 15 residues. The CDR3 here is CASSIGEGQSYEQYF. The DNA for the CDR3 is TGCGCCAGCAGCATAGGTGAGGGGCAGTCCTACGAGCAGTACTTC.

The sample holds a few counts of this clonotype. This rearrangement joins TRBV7-9 to TRBJ2-1; 8 bases are a match to TRBD2. The germline V gene has CDR1 SEHNR and CDR2 FQNEAQ (reference sequence). This CDR3 comprises 15 residues. Trimming cost V 4 bases and J 3 bases; bases outside gene matches: 5. The DNA of the CDR3 is TGTGCCAGCAGCTCTGTGGCGGGGGGCTACAATGAGCAGTTCTTC. It specifies CASSSVAGGYNEQFF.

The CDR3 here is CASSLDSSPLHF. The DNA of the CDR3 is TGTGCCAGCAGCTTAGACAGTTCACCCCTCCACTTT. This chain uses TRBV7-9 with TRBJ1-6; D remains unclear. CDR1 and CDR2 from the germline V gene are SEHNR and FQNEAQ (reference sequence). Trimming left V 1 base short and J 9 bases short, with 4 bases between. The CDR3 runs 12 residues.

This chain uses TRBV7-6 with TRBJ1-1; no clear D. CDR3 length: 17 amino acids. Germline assignment: CDR1 SGHVS and CDR2 FNYEAQ. V was trimmed by 2 bases and J by 1 base, leaving 17 bases between them. The CDR3 region is CASSLTRVEGTNTEAFF. In DNA, the CDR3 is TGTGCCAGCAGCTTAACACGGGTGGAGGGAACGAACACTGAAGCTTTCTTT.

V usage is TRBV28 and J usage is TRBJ2-5; 10 bases are shared with TRBD1. The trim removed 1 base at V and 1 base at J, leaving 3 bases unmatched. The germline V gene has CDR1 MDHEN and CDR2 SYDVKM. The CDR3 has 16 residues. The CDR3 loop is CASSLLGQGVQETQYF. The CDR3 coding sequence is TGTGCCAGCAGTTTATTAGGACAGGGGGTCCAAGAGACCCAGTACTTC.